The subject of this entry is one T cell receptor beta chain. CDR3 size: 12 residues. V lost 6 bases and J lost 4, with 9 bases in between. In germline, CDR1 is ENHRY, CDR2 SYGVKD. The entry originates in a study of chemoradiotherapy in HPV16-positive cancers. Repertoires were generated with immunoSEQ multiplex PCR, while TCRdb's copy carries only in-frame clones and drops some. The table has 2,500 to 3,500 clones, 77% seen once; the top ten hold roughly 13%. This sequence joins TRBV10-3 and TRBJ1-1; the D is unclear. Sampling took place from a patient who underwent chemoradiotherapy. This receptor was identified in a human donor with HPV-associated anogenital cancer. CDR3 in amino acids: CAIREVGTEAFF. The CDR3 DNA sequence: TGTGCCATCAGGGAGGTAGGCACTGAAGCTTTCTTT.